These T cell receptor beta chains were read from a single sample in a study of vaccination and CD4 T cells after COVID-19. The antigens of these receptors remain unknown. TCRdb reprocessed the PCR reads with MiXCR, giving one entry per CDR3 protein. The data show about 20,000 distinct CDR3 sequences, with roughly 36% seen just once and around 3% held by the top ten. Sequencing used CD4+ T cells from blood, cultured in vitro, obtained about 7 months after SARS-CoV-2 vaccination. The receptors come from a human donor who had recovered from COVID-19. The CDR3 runs from the conserved cysteine through the conserved F or W. Each record gives: V gene, D gene, J gene, clone size, CDR3 DNA, CDR3 protein. A D gene is named only where the DNA matches it firmly. Rows give clone size only sometimes, using once, few, many, or a class for an expanded clone.

>TRBV2|NA|TRBJ1-1|once
TGTGCCAGCAGAGCGAACACTGAAGCTTTCTTT
CASRANTEAFF
>TRBV15|TRBD1|TRBJ2-5|NA
TGTGCCACCAGCAGAGCCGGACAGGGGGCCGGGGAGACCCAGTACTTC
CATSRAGQGAGETQYF
>TRBV4-1|NA|TRBJ1-2|NA
TGCGCCAGCAGCCCACAAAAGGGGCAGGGCTATGGCTACACCTTC
CASSPQKGQGYGYTF
>TRBV10-3|TRBD2|TRBJ2-7|NA
TGTGCCATCAGTGCGGGCGGGAGCTACGAGCAGTACTTC
CAISAGGSYEQYF
>TRBV27|NA|TRBJ1-6|NA
TGTGCCAGCAGTTTATCGCTTGCGGGGACCTATAATTCACCCCTCCACTTT
CASSLSLAGTYNSPLHF
>TRBV6-2/TRBV6-3|NA|TRBJ1-6|NA
TGTGCCAGCAGCCGGGGCCGCGGTAGGGGTACAGGGTATAATTCACCCCTCCACTTT
CASSRGRGRGTGYNSPLHF
>TRBV28|TRBD2|TRBJ2-1|NA
TGTGCCAGCAGGCTTATAGGGAGGGAGACTAGCGGGTACAATGAGCAGTTCTTC
CASRLIGRETSGYNEQFF
>TRBV20-1|NA|TRBJ2-7|few
TGCAGTGCTCAACTAGCATACGAGCAGTACTTC
CSAQLAYEQYF
>TRBV7-9|NA|TRBJ2-1|few
TGTGCCAGCAGCTCTCAGGGAGACCGTGAGCAGTTCTTC
CASSSQGDREQFF
>TRBV5-8|NA|TRBJ1-2|NA
TGTGCCAGCAGGGTTTTTTATGGCTACACCTTC
CASRVFYGYTF
>TRBV27|TRBD1|TRBJ1-2|few
TGTGCCAGCAGTTTTTGGGACAGGGGGGGCGGCTACACCTTC
CASSFWDRGGGYTF
>TRBV28|TRBD2|TRBJ2-3|few
TGTGCCAGCAACCGACTAGCGGGTACCACACATTTT
CASNRLAGTTHF
>TRBV28|TRBD1|TRBJ1-5|NA
TGTGCCAGCAGTACGGACAGGGGCCATCAGCCCCAGCATTTT
CASSTDRGHQPQHF
>TRBV20-1|NA|TRBJ2-1|few
TGCAGTGCGAACGTCCCCCCCAGTGAGCAGTTCTTC
CSANVPPSEQFF
>TRBV4-1|NA|TRBJ1-2|few
TGCGCCAGCAGCCACTCACAGGGTGGCGGCTACACCTTC
CASSHSQGGGYTF
>TRBV20-1|NA|TRBJ2-6|NA
TGCAGTGCCAGAGACCAGTACATTCCCTCTGGGGCCAACGTCCTGACTTTC
CSARDQYIPSGANVLTF
>TRBV6-1|TRBD2|TRBJ2-7|few
TGTGCCAGCACGCGGGAGACATCAACCTACGAGCAGTACTTC
CASTRETSTYEQYF
>TRBV7-3|NA|TRBJ2-2|few
TGTGCCAGCAGCTTCAGCCGGGACGGACCAAACACCGGGGAGCTGTTTTTT
CASSFSRDGPNTGELFF
>TRBV19|TRBD2|TRBJ2-5|few
TGTGCCAGTAGTATGAGAGGCCGCGGGGGGAGGCTGGAGACCCAGTACTTC
CASSMRGRGGRLETQYF
>TRBV10-2|NA|TRBJ2-3|NA
TGCGCCAGCAGTGTAGGACCTACAGATACGCAGTATTTT
CASSVGPTDTQYF
>TRBV20-1|TRBD2|TRBJ2-7|NA
TGCAGTGCTAGAGGACAGGGAGGGCTAGCGGGAGACCTGGGCGAGCAGTACTTC
CSARGQGGLAGDLGEQYF
>TRBV19|TRBD2|TRBJ2-3|NA
TGTGCCAGTAGTATAGCGGGAGGCGGAGATACGCAGTATTTT
CASSIAGGGDTQYF
>TRBV6-1|NA|TRBJ1-1|NA
TGTGCCAGCAGTGCAGAGGGTCTGAGCACTGAAGCTTTCTTT
CASSAEGLSTEAFF
>TRBV7-2|TRBD2|TRBJ2-7|few
TGTGCCAGCAGCTTAGAACTAGCGGGAGGGCCGGGCGACGAGCAGTACTTC
CASSLELAGGPGDEQYF
>TRBV5-1|NA|TRBJ2-7|few
TGCGCCAGCAGCTTGGAGTACGAGCAGTACTTC
CASSLEYEQYF
>TRBV20-1|TRBD2|TRBJ2-5|few
TGCAGTGCTAGAGATCCCAGCGGGACTGAGACCCAGTACTTC
CSARDPSGTETQYF
>TRBV6-2/TRBV6-3|NA|TRBJ2-5|few
TGTGCCACACGACTGCGCGGACAGACACAAGAGACCCAGTACTTC
CATRLRGQTQETQYF
>TRBV6-4|TRBD2|TRBJ2-1|NA
TGTGCCAGCAGGGAGGCTAGCGGGAGTCGGAATGAGCAGTTCTTC
CASREASGSRNEQFF
>TRBV2|NA|TRBJ1-5|few
TGTGCCAGCGGGAAGGACCTCAATCAGCCCCAGCATTTT
CASGKDLNQPQHF
>TRBV6-1|NA|TRBJ2-1|NA
TGTGCCAGCAGCCTGGAGAATGAGCAGTTCTTC
CASSLENEQFF
>TRBV20-1|TRBD1|TRBJ1-2|few
TGCAGTGCTAGAGTTGAGGGGGCAAACTATGGCTACACCTTC
CSARVEGANYGYTF
>TRBV20-1|NA|TRBJ1-1|NA
TGCAGTGCTACACGAGGATGGAAGACTGAAGCTTTCTTT
CSATRGWKTEAFF
>TRBV20-1|NA|TRBJ1-1|few
TGCAGTGCTAGAGTAGATACGAACACTGAAGCTTTCTTT
CSARVDTNTEAFF
>TRBV6-2/TRBV6-3|NA|TRBJ2-7|NA
TGTGCCAGCAGTCCACTGGCTCGTTCCGAGCAGTACTTC
CASSPLARSEQYF
>TRBV20-1|NA|TRBJ2-3|few
TGCAGTGCTAGAGATGTGGGGGCAGGTCCAGATACGCAGTATTTT
CSARDVGAGPDTQYF
>TRBV7-2|NA|TRBJ2-5|few
TGTGCCAGCAGCCTCAGCCGGATCCAAGAGACCCAGTACTTC
CASSLSRIQETQYF
>TRBV20-1|NA|TRBJ1-1|few
TGCAGTGCTAGGCGCTCGTTTGGGAACACTGAAGCTTTCTTT
CSARRSFGNTEAFF
>TRBV28|TRBD1|TRBJ1-1|once
TGTGCCAGCAGGCCAACAGGGGGCCAGGGCACTGAAGCTTTCTTT
CASRPTGGQGTEAFF
>TRBV24-1|NA|TRBJ2-3|few
TGTGCCACCAGTGATTTCTCGGGAGCAGTAGATACGCAGTATTTT
CATSDFSGAVDTQYF
>TRBV20-1|NA|TRBJ2-6|few
TGCAGTGCTCGAGACAGTAAGGGTTCTGGGGCCAACGTCCTGACTTTC
CSARDSKGSGANVLTF